A single sample is the source of the 3 T cell receptor beta chains below, sequenced in a study of cytomegalovirus exposure and HLA in healthy donors. Sequencing used immunoSEQ multiplex PCR; TCRdb keeps in-frame clones, though not all of them. The repertoire holds a few hundred thousand clones, with over 80% as singletons. The material sequenced was PBMCs. The receptors come from a woman in her twenties or thirties in good health and CMV-seropositive.

This chain uses TRBV10-3 with TRBJ2-1, with 7 bases lining up with TRBD2. This CDR3 is built from 11 residues. Germline V gene data show CDR1 as ENHRY and CDR2 as SYGVKD. Trimming took 10 bases from V and 8 from J; bases not matched to a gene: 5. The CDR3 DNA follows: TGTGCCACCGGGGGGACCCATGAGCAGTTCTTC. Residues: CATGGTHEQFF.

The CDR3 protein is CASSVGAGHYNEQFF. CDR3 bases: TGTGCCAGCAGCGTAGGAGCGGGTCACTACAATGAGCAGTTCTTC. The rearrangement links TRBV9 to TRBJ2-1; TRBD2 is a possible D gene (6 bases). CDR3 size: 15 residues. CDR1 is SGDLS and CDR2 is YYNGEE in the germline V gene. Between the trimmed V and J ends, which lost 0 bases and 3 bases, there was a span of 10 bases.

This clone was detected many times. The identical CDR3 is also encoded by other nucleotide sequences in the sample. This rearrangement joins TRBV20-1 to TRBJ2-1, with unresolved D. This CDR3 region has 11 residues. V was clipped by 5 bases and J by 3 bases, with 5 bases between them. Germline V gene sequence: CDR1 DFQATT, CDR2 SNEGSKA (reference sequence). For the CDR3, the DNA is TGCAGTGCTCGTGACTACAATGAGCAGTTCTTC. Protein sequence: CSARDYNEQFF.